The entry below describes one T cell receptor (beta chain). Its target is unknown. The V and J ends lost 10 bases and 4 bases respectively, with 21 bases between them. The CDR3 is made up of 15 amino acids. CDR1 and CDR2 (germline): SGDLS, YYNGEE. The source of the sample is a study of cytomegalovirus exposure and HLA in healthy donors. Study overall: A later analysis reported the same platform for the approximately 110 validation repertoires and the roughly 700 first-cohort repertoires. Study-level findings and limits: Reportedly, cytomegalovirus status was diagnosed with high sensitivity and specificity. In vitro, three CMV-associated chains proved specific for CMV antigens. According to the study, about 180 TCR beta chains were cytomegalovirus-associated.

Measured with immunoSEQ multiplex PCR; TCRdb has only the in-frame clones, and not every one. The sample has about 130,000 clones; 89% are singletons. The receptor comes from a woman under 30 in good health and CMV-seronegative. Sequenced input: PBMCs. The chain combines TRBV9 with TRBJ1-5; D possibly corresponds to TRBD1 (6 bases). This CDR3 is CALKVDRAKNQPQHF. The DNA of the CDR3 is TGTGCCCTAAAAGTGGACAGAGCTAAAAATCAGCCCCAGCATTTT.